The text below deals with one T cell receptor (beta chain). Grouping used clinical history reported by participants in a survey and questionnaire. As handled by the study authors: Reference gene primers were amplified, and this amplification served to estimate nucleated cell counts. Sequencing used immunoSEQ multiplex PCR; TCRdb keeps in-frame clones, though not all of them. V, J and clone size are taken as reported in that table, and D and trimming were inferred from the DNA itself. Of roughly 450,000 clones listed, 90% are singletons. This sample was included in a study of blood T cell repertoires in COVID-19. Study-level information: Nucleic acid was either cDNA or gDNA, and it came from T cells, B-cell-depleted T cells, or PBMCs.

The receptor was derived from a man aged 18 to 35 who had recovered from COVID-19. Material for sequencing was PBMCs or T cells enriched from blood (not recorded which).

CDR3 protein: CSVGGTEAFF. CDR3 in DNA: TGCAGCGTCGGGGGGACTGAAGCTTTCTTT. This chain joins TRBV29-1 and TRBJ1-1, with D perhaps TRBD1 (5 bases). Trimming left V 6 bases short and J 5 bases short, with 7 bases between. The CDR3 totals 10 residues. The germline V gene encodes CDR1 SQVTM and CDR2 ANQGSEA.